The next 21 T cell receptor beta chains were all read from a single sample in a study of cytomegalovirus exposure and HLA in healthy donors. Primers: 60 Vbeta forward and 13 Jbeta reverse. The data were produced by immunoSEQ multiplex PCR, yet TCRdb's version contains in-frame clones alone and is incomplete. The table includes roughly 100,000 clones, roughly four fifths detected once. Sequenced: PBMCs. All receptors come from a male donor in good health and CMV-seropositive.

There are a few counts of this clone. The V gene is TRBV7-9, the J gene TRBJ2-7; 9 bases fit TRBD1. V lost 3 bases to trimming and J lost 5 bases; unmatched junction nucleotides: 8. This CDR3 is built from 15 residues. CDR1 and CDR2 (germline): SEHNR, FQNEAQ (reference sequence). The CDR3, as DNA: TGTGCCAGCAGCTTTACAGGGGGCGCCTGGGACGAGCAGTACTTC. Encoded protein: CASSFTGGAWDEQYF.

This clone has just one count. V usage is TRBV27 and J usage is TRBJ2-7; 7 positions agree with TRBD1. Unmatched junction bases numbered 7, after V lost 6 bases and J lost 2 bases. This CDR3 has 14 residues. CDR1 and CDR2 (germline): MNHEY, SMNVEV (reference sequence). In DNA form, the CDR3 reads TGTGCCAGCAGACCGGGACAGATCCCCTACGAGCAGTACTTC. This translates into CASRPGQIPYEQYF.

This clone was picked up many times. The V gene is TRBV2, the J gene TRBJ1-5; D remains ambiguous. There are 14 residues in the CDR3. The germline CDR1 and CDR2 sequences are SNHLY and FYNNEI. With 2 bases removed from V and 0 bases from J, the gap between germline ends came to 5 bases. The CDR3 reads CASSEIYSNQPQHF. Written as DNA, the CDR3 is TGTGCCAGCAGTGAAATATATAGCAATCAGCCCCAGCATTTT.

This clone turned up a few times. V and J are TRBV27 and TRBJ2-3; TRBD1 matches at 7 bases. V shed 4 bases and J 6 bases; nucleotides not matched to a gene: 7. CDR3 length: 14 amino acids. The germline V gene has CDR1 MNHEY and CDR2 SMNVEV (reference sequence). Here the CDR3 reads CASSWGTARDTQYF. Written as DNA, the CDR3 is TGTGCCAGCAGTTGGGGGACAGCGAGGGATACGCAGTATTTT.

The chain uses TRBV6-7 and TRBJ1-4; D gene uncertain. TRBV6-7 is an open reading frame whose function is uncertain. V lost 7 bases, J lost 0 bases, and 9 bases lay in between. The length of the CDR3 is 14 residues. CDR3 nucleotide sequence: TGTGCCAGCACCCCGGTCGCAACTAATGAAAAACTGTTTTTT. Translation gives CASTPVATNEKLFF.

The chain has TRBV15 and TRBJ2-1; D remains ambiguous. Germline CDR1 LNHNV, CDR2 YYDKDF (reference sequence). V was pared by 5 bases and J by 2 bases, with 10 bases between. This CDR3 region has 14 residues. The CDR3 spells CATSGYYTYNEQFF. As DNA, the CDR3 is TGTGCCACCAGCGGGTACTACACCTACAATGAGCAGTTCTTC.

The J gene is TRBJ1-1, the V gene TRBV29-1; D is unresolved. Germline CDR1 reads SQVTM; CDR2 reads ANQGSEA. This CDR3 has 12 residues. Between the trimmed V and J ends, which lost 2 bases and 0 bases, there was a span of 4 bases. The CDR3 coding sequence is TGCAGCGTTGAATCTGTGAACACTGAAGCTTTCTTT. It yields the protein CSVESVNTEAFF.

A few counts support this clone. V usage is TRBV4-3 and J usage is TRBJ2-5, with 9 bases lining up with TRBD1. This CDR3 is built from 16 residues. Germline loops: CDR1 LGHNA, CDR2 YSLEER. Losses at the gene ends were 0 bases for V and 5 bases for J; bases not matched to a gene: 7. In DNA form, the CDR3 reads TGCGCCAGCAGCCAAGATCGTGGGACAGGGATGGAGACCCAGTACTTC. Amino acids: CASSQDRGTGMETQYF.

The chain joins TRBV29-1 to TRBJ2-5; the match to TRBD2 covers 9 bases. Germline V gene sequence: CDR1 SQVTM, CDR2 ANQGSEA. With V trimmed by 6 bases and J by 5 bases, 13 bases remained unmatched. The CDR3 totals 15 residues. The CDR3 region has the DNA TGCAGCGTGGTGCGAGCGGGAGGTGACTGGGAGACCCAGTACTTC. Translated, it gives CSVVRAGGDWETQYF.

The count of this clone is one. This chain joins TRBV7-2 and TRBJ2-5; possible D gene TRBD2, 5 bases. This CDR3 has 15 amino acids. Trimming stripped 5 bases from V and 0 bases from J, with 13 bases between. Germline lookup yields CDR1 SGHTA and CDR2 FQGNSA. The CDR3, as DNA: TGTGCCAGCAGCCAAGGGTCGGGGTACCAAGAGACCCAGTACTTC. It yields the protein CASSQGSGYQETQYF.

The rearrangement links TRBV29-1 to TRBJ1-1, with 7 bases that match TRBD1. This CDR3 has 13 amino acids. Germline trimming cut 7 bases from V and 0 bases from J; bases unmatched to any gene: 5. Germline V gives CDR1 SQVTM, CDR2 ANQGSEA. The CDR3 reads CSAQTGMNTEAFF. CDR3 in DNA: TGCAGCGCCCAGACAGGGATGAACACTGAAGCTTTCTTT.

This clone was counted once. This chain joins TRBV6-6 and TRBJ2-5; TRBD2 agrees at 8 bases. This CDR3 is built from 15 residues. The germline V gene encodes CDR1 MNHNY and CDR2 SVGAGI (reference sequence). Losses at the gene ends were 7 bases for V and 0 bases for J; bases not matched to a gene: 7. CDR3 sequence (DNA): TGTGCCAGCATCTCGGCTAGCGGGCACCAAGAGACCCAGTACTTC. Amino acid sequence: CASISASGHQETQYF.

The chain couples TRBV7-2 to TRBJ2-7, with TRBD2 identical over 10 bases. This CDR3 has 13 residues. V lost 8 bases and J lost 6; bases outside the gene matches: 7. Germline V lookup: CDR1 SGHTA, CDR2 FQGNSA. The CDR3 DNA follows: TGTGCCAGCCGCGGAGCGGGGGGGTTCGAGCAGTACTTC. Encoded protein: CASRGAGGFEQYF.

This clone turned up a few times. The rearrangement uses TRBV7-2 and TRBJ1-4, with TRBD1 identical over 9 bases. CDR3 length equals 16 residues. Germline values: CDR1 SGHTA, CDR2 FQGNSA. The trim removed 5 bases at V and 7 bases at J, leaving 11 bases unmatched. In nucleotides, the CDR3 is TGTGCCAGCAGCCCCCGACAGGGGGGAGTTAGTGAAAAACTGTTTTTT. Amino acids: CASSPRQGGVSEKLFF.

J is TRBJ1-3 and V is TRBV28, with D possibly matching TRBD1 (5 bases). From germline, CDR1 is MDHEN and CDR2 SYDVKM. With 3 bases removed from V and 0 bases from J, the gap between germline ends came to 6 bases. This CDR3 is 14 amino acids long. The CDR3 DNA reads TGTGCCAGCAGTTTGGGGGGCTCTGGAAACACCATATATTTT. Translating it yields CASSLGGSGNTIYF. Together with reference TRBV28 and TRBJ1-3, the CDR3 gives the full variable domain: DVKVTQSSRYLVKRTGEKVFLECVQDMDHENMFWYRQDPGLGLRLIYFSYDVKMKEKGDIPEGYSVSREKKERFSLILESASTNQTSMYLCASSLGGSGNTIYFGEGSWLTVV.

This clone was found a few times. The chain couples TRBV5-5 to TRBJ1-4, with 10 bases that match TRBD1. The CDR3 is 16 amino acids. Germline V gene data show CDR1 as SGHKS and CDR2 as YYEKEE (reference sequence). With 1 base clipped from V and 8 bases from J, the junction kept 8 bases outside the gene matches. CDR3: CASSLLRQGANEKLFF. DNA of the CDR3: TGTGCCAGCAGCTTGCTAAGACAGGGGGCAAACGAAAAACTGTTTTTT.

This clone occurred a few times. This chain uses TRBV12-5 with TRBJ2-3; no clear D gene. V lost 1 base to trimming and J lost 0 bases, with 11 bases between them. The CDR3 is 16 residues long. Looked up from germline, CDR1 is LGHNT and CDR2 is FRNRAP. CDR3: CASGLGLQYSTDTQYF. CDR3 nucleotide sequence: TGTGCTAGTGGTTTGGGGTTACAGTACAGCACAGATACGCAGTATTTT.

CDR3 DNA sequence: TGCAGCGCTGGGACTTTAGCCAAAAACATTCAGTACTTC. It specifies CSAGTLAKNIQYF. This sequence joins TRBV29-1 and TRBJ2-4; D perhaps matches TRBD2 (6 bases). The CDR3 is 13 amino acids. Deletions cut 7 bases from V and 0 bases from J, with 10 bases between. Germline assignment: CDR1 SQVTM and CDR2 ANQGSEA. Combining the CDR3 with reference TRBV29-1 and TRBJ2-4 gives the whole variable domain SAVISQKPSRDICQRGTSLTIQCQVDSQVTMMFWYRQQPGQSLTLIATANQGSEATYESGFVIDKFPISRPNLTFSTLTVSNMSPEDSSIYLCSAGTLAKNIQYFGAGTRLSVL.

This chain joins TRBV7-9 and TRBJ2-2, with 10 bases aligning to TRBD2. Germline V CDR1 and CDR2: SEHNR, FQNEAQ (reference sequence). The length of the CDR3 is 15 residues. Trimming cost V 4 bases and J 6 bases; bases outside gene matches: 5. CDR3 sequence (DNA): TGTGCCAGCAGCTCTAGCGGGAGCTGGCCCGGGGAGCTGTTTTTT. This gives the protein CASSSSGSWPGELFF.

The chain joins TRBV2 to TRBJ2-7; 12 bases are a match to TRBD2. The J segment lost 2 bases and the V segment lost 8 bases, leaving 4 bases of the junction unmatched. The CDR3 is 14 amino acids. Per the germline V gene, CDR1 is SNHLY and CDR2 is FYNNEI. The CDR3 DNA is TGTGCCAGCCGGCTAGCGGGGGGGCCCTACGAGCAGTACTTC. It translates to CASRLAGGPYEQYF.

The rearrangement links TRBV18 to TRBJ2-7; 9 positions match TRBD1. From germline, CDR1 is KGHSH and CDR2 LQKENI. Losses at the gene ends were 3 bases for V and 2 bases for J; bases not matched to a gene: 14. The CDR3 sequence is 18 residues long. DNA of the CDR3: TGTGCCAGCTCACCTCAAAGGGACAGGGCGAGCGTCGCCTACGAGCAGTACTTC. As protein: CASSPQRDRASVAYEQYF.